This is a list of T cell receptor beta chains from one sample in a study of cytomegalovirus exposure and HLA in healthy donors. Profiling relied on immunoSEQ multiplex PCR, and the TCRdb table lists in-frame clones only, not all of them. The sample totals approximately 120,000 clones. Input material: PBMCs. These receptors were obtained from a woman aged 60-75 years in good health and CMV-seronegative. Each CDR3 is given with its conserved first and last residue. D genes are given only for firm matches.

j_call | d_call | v_call | cdr3_aa | cdr3_nt
TRBJ2-1 | . | TRBV10-1 | CASRGGSGNNEQFF | TGCGCCAGCCGGGGTGGCAGCGGTAACAATGAGCAGTTCTTC
TRBJ2-1 | . | TRBV7-8 | CASSLTVSYNEQFF | TGTGCCAGCAGCTTAACAGTTTCCTACAATGAGCAGTTCTTC
TRBJ2-3 | . | TRBV5-1 | CASSLGGGSNRDTQYF | TGCGCCAGCAGCTTGGGCGGCGGATCAAATAGGGATACGCAGTATTTT
TRBJ2-2 | . | TRBV5-1 | CASSNQGPGNTGELFF | TGCGCCAGCAGTAATCAGGGGCCCGGGAACACCGGGGAGCTGTTTTTT
TRBJ2-4 | TRBD1 | TRBV28 | CASSVQGSAKNIQYF | TGTGCCAGCAGCGTACAGGGGTCGGCCAAAAACATTCAGTACTTC
TRBJ2-7 | TRBD2 | TRBV7-9 | CASSPPGIAGGYEQYF | TGTGCCAGCAGCCCGCCAGGTATAGCGGGCGGCTACGAGCAGTACTTC
TRBJ1-1 | . | TRBV13 | CPNEGDTEAFF | TGTCCCAACGAGGGGGACACTGAAGCTTTCTTT
TRBJ1-2 | . | TRBV11-2 | CASSSSARAVNGYTF | TGTGCCAGCAGCTCAAGCGCCAGGGCAGTAAATGGCTACACCTTC
TRBJ1-1 | . | TRBV6-6 | CASSNDPGDEAFF | TGTGCCAGCAGTAACGATCCTGGAGATGAAGCTTTCTTT
TRBJ2-3 | . | TRBV13 | CASSPVQGPSDTQYF | TGTGCCAGTAGCCCCGTACAGGGACCTTCAGATACGCAGTATTTT
TRBJ1-5 | . | TRBV6-4 | CASSDRRRRAPFPQHF | TGTGCCAGCAGTGACCGTCGGCGGAGGGCACCTTTCCCCCAGCATTTT
TRBJ2-7 | TRBD2 | TRBV6-1 | CASSDDRLLAGDEQYF | TGTGCCAGCAGTGACGATAGACTGCTAGCGGGGGACGAGCAGTACTTC
TRBJ2-7 | TRBD1 | TRBV5-6 | CASSLHTGGLVEQYF | TGTGCCAGCAGCCTACATACAGGGGGCTTGGTCGAGCAGTACTTC
TRBJ1-1 | TRBD1 | TRBV5-1 | CASGRGTTGGGTEAFF | TGCGCCAGCGGAAGGGGTACTACAGGGGGAGGTACTGAAGCTTTCTTT
TRBJ2-1 | . | TRBV11-3 | CASPGTPYNEQFF | TGTGCCAGCCCGGGGACACCCTACAATGAGCAGTTCTTC
TRBJ2-3 | . | TRBV4-1 | CASSQVEGTDTQYF | TGCGCCAGCAGCCAAGTTGAGGGGACTGATACGCAGTATTTT
TRBJ1-5 | . | TRBV28 | CASSNPFGTHQPQHF | TGTGCCAGCAGTAATCCATTCGGGACACACCAGCCCCAGCATTTT
TRBJ2-1 | . | TRBV5-4 | CASSSDRPAYNEQFF | TGTGCCAGCAGCTCAGACAGGCCTGCCTACAATGAGCAGTTCTTC
TRBJ2-1 | TRBD1 | TRBV30 | CAHRQGPDEQFF | TGTGCCCACCGACAGGGGCCTGATGAGCAGTTCTTC
TRBJ1-2 | . | TRBV11-1 | CASSADRYYGYTF | TGTGCCAGCAGCGCCGACAGGTATTATGGCTACACCTTC
TRBJ2-1 | . | TRBV5-4 | CASSLTGSSYNEQFF | TGTGCCAGCAGCTTGACAGGGAGCTCCTACAATGAGCAGTTCTTC
TRBJ2-2 | . | TRBV2 | CASQNGVWDTGELFF | TGTGCCAGTCAAAATGGAGTTTGGGACACCGGGGAGCTGTTTTTT
TRBJ1-1 | . | TRBV18 | CASSTVPNTEAFF | TGTGCCAGCTCAACAGTCCCAAACACTGAAGCTTTCTTT